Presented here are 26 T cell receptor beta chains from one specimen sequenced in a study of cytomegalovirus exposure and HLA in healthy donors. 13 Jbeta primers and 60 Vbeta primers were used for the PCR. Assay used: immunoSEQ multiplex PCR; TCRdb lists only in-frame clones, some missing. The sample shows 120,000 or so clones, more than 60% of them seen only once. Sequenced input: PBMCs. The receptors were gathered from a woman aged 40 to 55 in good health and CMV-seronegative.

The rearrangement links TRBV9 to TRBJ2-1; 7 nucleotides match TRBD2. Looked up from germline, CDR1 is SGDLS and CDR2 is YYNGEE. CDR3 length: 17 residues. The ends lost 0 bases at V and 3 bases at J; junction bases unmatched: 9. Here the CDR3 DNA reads TGTGCCAGCAGCGTAGCTGGATTGCGGGAGATCTACAATGAGCAGTTCTTC. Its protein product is CASSVAGLREIYNEQFF.

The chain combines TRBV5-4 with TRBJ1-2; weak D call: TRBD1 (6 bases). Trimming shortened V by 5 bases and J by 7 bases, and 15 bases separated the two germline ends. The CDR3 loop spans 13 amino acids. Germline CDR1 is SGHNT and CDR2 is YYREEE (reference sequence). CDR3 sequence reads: CASRDPGGAGYTF. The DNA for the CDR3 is TGTGCCAGCAGGGACCCCGGGGGGGCTGGCTACACCTTC.

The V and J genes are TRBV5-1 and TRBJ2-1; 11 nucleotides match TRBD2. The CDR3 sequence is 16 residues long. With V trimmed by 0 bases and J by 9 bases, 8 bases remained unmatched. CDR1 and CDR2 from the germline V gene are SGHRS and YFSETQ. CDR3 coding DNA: TGCGCCAGCAGCTTGGGTACTAGCGGGAGTCTAATTGAGCAGTTCTTC. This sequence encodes CASSLGTSGSLIEQFF. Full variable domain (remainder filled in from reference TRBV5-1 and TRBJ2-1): KAGVTQTPRYLIKTRGQQVTLSCSPISGHRSVSWYQQTPGQGLQFLFEYFSETQRNKGNFPGRFSGRQFSNSRSEMNVSTLELGDSALYLCASSLGTSGSLIEQFFGPGTRLTVL.

CDR3 region: CASSPWDSRSGNTIYF. DNA for the CDR3: TGTGCCAGCTCACCGTGGGACAGCCGCTCTGGAAACACCATATATTTT. The V call is TRBV18, the J call TRBJ1-3; 7 positions agree with TRBD1. The CDR3 extends over 16 amino acids. Germline loops: CDR1 KGHSH, CDR2 LQKENI. V lost 3 bases to trimming and J lost 0 bases; unmatched junction nucleotides: 5.

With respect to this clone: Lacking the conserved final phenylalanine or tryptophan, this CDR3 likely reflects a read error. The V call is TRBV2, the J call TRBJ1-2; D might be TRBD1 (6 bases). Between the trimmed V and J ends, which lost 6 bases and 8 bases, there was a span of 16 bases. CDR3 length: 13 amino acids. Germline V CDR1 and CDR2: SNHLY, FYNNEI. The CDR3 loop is CASSLTGTGGYTL. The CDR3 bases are TGTGCCAGCAGCTTGACAGGTACTGGAGGCTACACCCTC.

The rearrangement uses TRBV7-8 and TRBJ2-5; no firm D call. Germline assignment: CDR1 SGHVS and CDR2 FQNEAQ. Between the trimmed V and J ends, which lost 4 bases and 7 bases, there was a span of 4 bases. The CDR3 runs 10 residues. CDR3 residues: CASSSGTQYF. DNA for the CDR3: TGTGCCAGCAGCTCCGGGACCCAGTACTTC.

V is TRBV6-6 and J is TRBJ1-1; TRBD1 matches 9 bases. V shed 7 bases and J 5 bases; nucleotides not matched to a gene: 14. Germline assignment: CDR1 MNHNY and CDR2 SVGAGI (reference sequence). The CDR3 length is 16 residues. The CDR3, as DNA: TGTGCCAGCAACTACGCACCTGGGACAGGGAGGACTGAAGCTTTCTTT. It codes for CASNYAPGTGRTEAFF.

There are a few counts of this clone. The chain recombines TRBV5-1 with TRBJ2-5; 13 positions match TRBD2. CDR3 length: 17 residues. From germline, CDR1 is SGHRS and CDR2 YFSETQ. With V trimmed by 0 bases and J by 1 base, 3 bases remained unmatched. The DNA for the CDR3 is TGCGCCAGCAGCTTGGGAGGACTAGCGGGGGCCCAAGAGACCCAGTACTTC. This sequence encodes CASSLGGLAGAQETQYF.

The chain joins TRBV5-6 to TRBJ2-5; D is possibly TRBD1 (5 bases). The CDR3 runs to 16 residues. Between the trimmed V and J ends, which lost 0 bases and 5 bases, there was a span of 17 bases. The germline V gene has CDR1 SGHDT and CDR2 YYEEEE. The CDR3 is CASSLGPGNSRETQYF. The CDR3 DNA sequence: TGTGCCAGCAGCTTGGGTCCAGGGAACTCCCGGGAGACCCAGTACTTC. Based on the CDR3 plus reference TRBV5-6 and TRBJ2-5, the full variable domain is DAGVTQSPTHLIKTRGQQVTLRCSPKSGHDTVSWYQQALGQGPQFIFQYYEEEERQRGNFPDRFSGHQFPNYSSELNVNALLLGDSALYLCASSLGPGNSRETQYFGPGTRLLVL.

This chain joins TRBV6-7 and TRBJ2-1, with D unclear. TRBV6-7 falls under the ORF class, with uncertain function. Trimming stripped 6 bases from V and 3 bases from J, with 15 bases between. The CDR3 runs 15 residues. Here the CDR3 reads CASRLSRASYNEQFF. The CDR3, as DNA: TGTGCCAGCAGGTTGAGCCGTGCTAGCTACAATGAGCAGTTCTTC.

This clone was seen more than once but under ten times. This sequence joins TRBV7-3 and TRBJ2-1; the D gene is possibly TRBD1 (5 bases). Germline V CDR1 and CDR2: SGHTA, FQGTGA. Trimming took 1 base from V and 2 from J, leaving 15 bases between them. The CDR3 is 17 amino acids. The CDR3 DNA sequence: TGTGCCAGCAGCTTAAGGTCGGGTCTAGGGGCCTACAATGAGCAGTTCTTC. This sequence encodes CASSLRSGLGAYNEQFF.

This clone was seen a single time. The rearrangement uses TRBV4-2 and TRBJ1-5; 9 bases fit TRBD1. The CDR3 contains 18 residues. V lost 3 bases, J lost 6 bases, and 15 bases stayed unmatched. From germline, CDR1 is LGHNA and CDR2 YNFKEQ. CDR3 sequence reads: CASSHPRTGTGIGQPQHF. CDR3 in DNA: TGTGCCAGCAGCCATCCCCGGACCGGGACAGGGATTGGTCAGCCCCAGCATTTT.

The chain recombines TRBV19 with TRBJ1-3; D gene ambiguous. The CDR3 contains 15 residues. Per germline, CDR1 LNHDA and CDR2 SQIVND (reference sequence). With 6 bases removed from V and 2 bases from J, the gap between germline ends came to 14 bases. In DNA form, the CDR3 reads TGTGCCAGTAGCGACGGACTGATCCCTGGAAACACCATATATTTT. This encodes CASSDGLIPGNTIYF.

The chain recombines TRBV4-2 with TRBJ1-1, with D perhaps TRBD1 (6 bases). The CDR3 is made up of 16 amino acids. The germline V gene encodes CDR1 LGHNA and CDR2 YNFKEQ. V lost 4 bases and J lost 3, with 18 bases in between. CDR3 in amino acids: CASSRLGQSVDTEAFF. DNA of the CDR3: TGTGCCAGCAGCCGTCTCGGACAGTCGGTGGACACTGAAGCTTTCTTT.

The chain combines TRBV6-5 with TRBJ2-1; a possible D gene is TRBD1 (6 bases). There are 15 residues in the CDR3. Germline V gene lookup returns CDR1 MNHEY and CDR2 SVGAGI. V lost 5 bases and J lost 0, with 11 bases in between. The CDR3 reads CASSADSGSYNEQFF. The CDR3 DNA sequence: TGTGCCAGCAGTGCGGACAGTGGCTCCTACAATGAGCAGTTCTTC.

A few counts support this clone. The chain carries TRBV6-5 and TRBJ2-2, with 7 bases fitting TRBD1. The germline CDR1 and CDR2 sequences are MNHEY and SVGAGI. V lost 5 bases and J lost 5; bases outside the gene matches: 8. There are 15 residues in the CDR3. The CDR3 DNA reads TGTGCCAGCAGTCTTCAGGGGGTCGGGACCGGGGAGCTGTTTTTT. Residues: CASSLQGVGTGELFF.

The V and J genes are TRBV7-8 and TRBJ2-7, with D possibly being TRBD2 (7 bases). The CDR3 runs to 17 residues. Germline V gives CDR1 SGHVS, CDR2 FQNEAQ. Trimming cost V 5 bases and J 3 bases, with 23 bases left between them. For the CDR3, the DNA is TGTGCCAGCAGCCCTCACACGGGGGGCCAAGTTCTCTACGAGCAGTACTTC. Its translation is CASSPHTGGQVLYEQYF.

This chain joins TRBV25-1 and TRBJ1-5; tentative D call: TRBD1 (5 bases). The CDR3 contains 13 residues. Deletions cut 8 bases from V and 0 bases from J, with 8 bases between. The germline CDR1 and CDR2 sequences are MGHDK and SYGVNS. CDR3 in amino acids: CASQGGSNQPQHF. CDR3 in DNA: TGTGCCAGCCAGGGCGGTAGCAATCAGCCCCAGCATTTT.

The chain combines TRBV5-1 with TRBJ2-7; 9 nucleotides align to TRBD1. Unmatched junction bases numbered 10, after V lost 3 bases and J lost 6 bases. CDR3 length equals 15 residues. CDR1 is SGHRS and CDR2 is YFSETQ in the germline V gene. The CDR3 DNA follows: TGCGCCAGCAGCTCAGGGAACAGGGGGCAGGGCGAGCAGTACTTC. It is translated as CASSSGNRGQGEQYF.

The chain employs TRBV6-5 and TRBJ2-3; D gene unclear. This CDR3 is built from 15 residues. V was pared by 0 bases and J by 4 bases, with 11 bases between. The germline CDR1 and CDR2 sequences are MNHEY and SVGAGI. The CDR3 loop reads CASSYSPGLADTQYF. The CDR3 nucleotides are TGTGCCAGCAGTTACTCCCCAGGCCTGGCAGATACGCAGTATTTT.

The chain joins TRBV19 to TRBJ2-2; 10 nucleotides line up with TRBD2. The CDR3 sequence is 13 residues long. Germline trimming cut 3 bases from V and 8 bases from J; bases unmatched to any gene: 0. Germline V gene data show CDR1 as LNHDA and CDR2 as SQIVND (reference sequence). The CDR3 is CASSMTSGGELFF. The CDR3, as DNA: TGTGCCAGTAGTATGACTAGCGGGGGGGAGCTGTTTTTT.

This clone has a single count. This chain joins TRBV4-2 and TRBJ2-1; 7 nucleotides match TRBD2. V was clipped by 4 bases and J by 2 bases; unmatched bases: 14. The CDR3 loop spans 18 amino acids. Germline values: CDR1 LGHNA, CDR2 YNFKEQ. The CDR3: CASSPARAQRGTYNEQFF. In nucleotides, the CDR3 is TGTGCCAGCAGCCCCGCACGTGCACAGCGGGGAACCTACAATGAGCAGTTCTTC.

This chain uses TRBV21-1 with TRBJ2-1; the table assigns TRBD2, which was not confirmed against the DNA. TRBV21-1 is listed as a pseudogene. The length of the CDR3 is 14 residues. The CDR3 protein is CASLATSSHNEQFF. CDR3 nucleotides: TGTGCCAGCCTGGCGACTAGCTCTCACAATGAGCAGTTCTTC.

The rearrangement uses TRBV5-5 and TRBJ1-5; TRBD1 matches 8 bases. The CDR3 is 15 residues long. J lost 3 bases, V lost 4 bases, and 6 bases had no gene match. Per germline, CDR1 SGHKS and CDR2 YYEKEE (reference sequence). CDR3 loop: CASSGWTGNNQPQHF. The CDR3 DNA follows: TGTGCCAGCAGCGGGTGGACAGGGAACAATCAGCCCCAGCATTTT. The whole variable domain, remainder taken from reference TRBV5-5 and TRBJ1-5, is DAGVTQSPTHLIKTRGQQVTLRCSPISGHKSVSWYQQVLGQGPQFIFQYYEKEERGRGNFPDRFSARQFPNYSSELNVNALLLGDSALYLCASSGWTGNNQPQHFGDGTRLSIL.

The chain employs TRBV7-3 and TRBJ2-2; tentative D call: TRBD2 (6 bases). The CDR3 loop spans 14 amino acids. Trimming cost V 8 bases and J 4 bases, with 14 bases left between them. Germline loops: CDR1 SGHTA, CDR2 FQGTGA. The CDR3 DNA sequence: TGTGCCAGCCGGGAGCCAGAGGGCACCGGGGAGCTGTTTTTT. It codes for CASREPEGTGELFF.

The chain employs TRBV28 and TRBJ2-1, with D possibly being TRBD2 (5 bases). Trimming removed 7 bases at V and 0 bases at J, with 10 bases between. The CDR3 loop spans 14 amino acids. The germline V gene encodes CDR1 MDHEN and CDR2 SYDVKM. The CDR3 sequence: CASKRESSYNEQFF. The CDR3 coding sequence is TGTGCCAGCAAGAGGGAAAGCTCCTACAATGAGCAGTTCTTC.